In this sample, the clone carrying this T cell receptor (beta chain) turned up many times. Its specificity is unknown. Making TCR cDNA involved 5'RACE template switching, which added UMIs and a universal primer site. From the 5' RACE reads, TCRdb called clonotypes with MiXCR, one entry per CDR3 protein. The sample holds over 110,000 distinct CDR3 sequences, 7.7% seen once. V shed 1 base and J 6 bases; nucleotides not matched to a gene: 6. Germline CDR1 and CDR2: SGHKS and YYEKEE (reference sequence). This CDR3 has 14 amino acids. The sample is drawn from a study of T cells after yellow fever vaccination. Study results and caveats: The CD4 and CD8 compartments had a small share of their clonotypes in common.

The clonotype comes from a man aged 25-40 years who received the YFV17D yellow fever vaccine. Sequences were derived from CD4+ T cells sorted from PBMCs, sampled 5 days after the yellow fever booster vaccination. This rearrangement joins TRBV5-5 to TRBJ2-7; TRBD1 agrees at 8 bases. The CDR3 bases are TGTGCCAGCAGCTTGAGCCAGGGGGCCCGCGAGCAGTACTTC. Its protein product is CASSLSQGAREQYF.